This is a list of T cell receptor beta chains from one sample in a study of blood T cell repertoires in COVID-19. Sequencing was performed with immunoSEQ multiplex PCR; in TCRdb, only in-frame clones are kept and a portion is missing. The sample lists some 210,000 clones, about 83% occurring once. Sequences were obtained from peripheral blood. The source of these receptors is a man over 45 with active or convalescent COVID-19. CDR3s include the opening cysteine and the closing phenylalanine or tryptophan. D genes are given only for firm matches. Clone size is not always given. Where it is, it says once, few, many or a class for expanded clones.

J: TRBJ1-3; D: TRBD1; size: .; V: TRBV3-1/TRBV3-2; DNA: TGTGCCAGCAGCCAACCGGGACAGGGGGCTTTCGACACCATATATTTT; CDR3: CASSQPGQGAFDTIYF
J: TRBJ2-3; D: .; size: .; V: TRBV7-8; DNA: TGTGCCAGCAGCCCTCAATCGGGCACAGATACGCAGTATTTT; CDR3: CASSPQSGTDTQYF
J: TRBJ2-5; D: .; size: .; V: TRBV5-1; DNA: TGCGCCAGCAGCTTCCAGTTCGGAGACCAGTACTTC; CDR3: CASSFQFGDQYF
J: TRBJ2-7; D: .; size: .; V: TRBV6-6; DNA: TGTGCCAGCAGTCCTGGGCCCTCCTACGAGCAGTACTTC; CDR3: CASSPGPSYEQYF
J: TRBJ2-7; D: TRBD1; size: .; V: TRBV6-6; DNA: TGTGCCACCTATCAGGGGGTTACCTACGAGCAGTACTTC; CDR3: CATYQGVTYEQYF
J: TRBJ1-2; D: TRBD1; size: once; V: TRBV20-1; DNA: TGCAGTGCTAGTCCCCAGGGGGCTAACTATGGCTACACCTTC; CDR3: CSASPQGANYGYTF
J: TRBJ2-2; D: .; size: .; V: TRBV5-1; DNA: TGCGCCAGCAGCTTGGGCACAGGGCTAACCGGGGAGCTGTTTTTT; CDR3: CASSLGTGLTGELFF
J: TRBJ2-2; D: TRBD1; size: .; V: TRBV7-9; DNA: TGTGCCAGCAGCATAGGACAGGTTGAAGCCGGGGAGCTGTTTTTT; CDR3: CASSIGQVEAGELFF
J: TRBJ2-5; D: .; size: once; V: TRBV5-5; DNA: TGTGCCAGCAGCGACGACCGGGACACTCAAGAGACCCAGTACTTC; CDR3: CASSDDRDTQETQYF
J: TRBJ2-5; D: TRBD2; size: .; V: TRBV6-5; DNA: TGTGCCAGCAGTTACAGTAGCGGGGGCCGAGAGACCCAGTACTTC; CDR3: CASSYSSGGRETQYF
J: TRBJ1-2; D: .; size: .; V: TRBV18; DNA: TGTGCCAGCTCACCATTGGGCAGGGAAGATGGCTACACCTTC; CDR3: CASSPLGREDGYTF
J: TRBJ1-1; D: .; size: .; V: TRBV9; DNA: TGTGCCAGCAGCTCCCGCCCGGGAACTGAAGCTTTCTTT; CDR3: CASSSRPGTEAFF
J: TRBJ2-3; D: .; size: once; V: TRBV18; DNA: TGTGCCAGCTCACCACGGGCCCTACGGTTAAGCACAGATACGCAGTATTTT; CDR3: CASSPRALRLSTDTQYF
J: TRBJ2-2; D: .; size: .; V: TRBV18; DNA: TGTGCCAGCTCTCAGGACAGCGACCTCACCGGGGAGCTGTTTTTT; CDR3: CASSQDSDLTGELFF
J: TRBJ2-3; D: TRBD2; size: .; V: TRBV19; DNA: TGTGCCAGTAGTCTAACTAGCGGGAGGGATACGCAGTATTTT; CDR3: CASSLTSGRDTQYF
J: TRBJ2-1; D: TRBD2; size: .; V: TRBV10-2; DNA: TGCGCCAGCCGGGGGCGGGAGGGTGAGCAGTTCTTC; CDR3: CASRGREGEQFF
J: TRBJ1-1; D: TRBD1; size: once; V: TRBV10-3; DNA: TGTGCCGGCAGGACAGGGGGCAGGGACACTGAAGCTTTCTTT; CDR3: CAGRTGGRDTEAFF
J: TRBJ2-7; D: TRBD1; size: .; V: TRBV28; DNA: TGTGCCAGCAGTTCCTCTCCATCCTACCAAGGGACAGGGGAGTACGAGCAGTACTTC; CDR3: CASSSSPSYQGTGEYEQYF
J: TRBJ2-3; D: TRBD2; size: .; V: TRBV10-3; DNA: TGTGCCATCAGTGAGTCCCGACTAGCTCCTCAAGATACGCAGTATTTT; CDR3: CAISESRLAPQDTQYF
J: TRBJ2-1; D: .; size: few; V: TRBV5-1; DNA: TGCGCCAGCAGCTCGGGACAAACCTACAATGAGCAGTTCTTC; CDR3: CASSSGQTYNEQFF
J: TRBJ2-5; D: .; size: .; V: TRBV9; DNA: TGTGCCAGCAGCCCGGACTCCAGAGAGACCCAGTACTTC; CDR3: CASSPDSRETQYF
J: TRBJ2-7; D: TRBD2; size: .; V: TRBV5-6; DNA: TGTGCCAGCAGCAAGGGACTAGCGGAGTACGAGCAGTACTTC; CDR3: CASSKGLAEYEQYF
J: TRBJ1-1; D: .; size: .; V: TRBV18; DNA: TGTGCCAGCGTACGGGGGGTCGGCACTGAAGCTTTCTTT; CDR3: CASVRGVGTEAFF
J: TRBJ2-3; D: TRBD2; size: once; V: TRBV27; DNA: TGTGCCAGCAAGACTAGCGGATACACAGATACGCAGTATTTT; CDR3: CASKTSGYTDTQYF
J: TRBJ2-5; D: .; size: .; V: TRBV18; DNA: TGTGCCAGCCGCCAAGAGACCCAGTACTTC; CDR3: CASRQETQYF
J: TRBJ1-4; D: .; size: .; V: TRBV27; DNA: TGTGCCAGCAGTCCCCCTCTCGGTGAAAAACTGTTTTTT; CDR3: CASSPPLGEKLFF
J: TRBJ2-3; D: TRBD2; size: .; V: TRBV10-3; DNA: TGTGCCATCACCTCACTACCGGGAGCGGGGGGGCCGTATCCAGATACGCAGTATTTT; CDR3: CAITSLPGAGGPYPDTQYF
J: TRBJ2-1; D: TRBD1; size: .; V: TRBV5-1; DNA: TGCGCCAGCAGCTCGCGACTTAACAGGGGCGATGAGCAGTTCTTC; CDR3: CASSSRLNRGDEQFF
J: TRBJ2-5; D: TRBD2; size: .; V: TRBV7-2; DNA: TGTGCCAGCAGCCCCACCGGGGGGGGCAGAGAGACCCAGTACTTC; CDR3: CASSPTGGGRETQYF
J: TRBJ2-5; D: .; size: .; V: TRBV30; DNA: TGTGCCTGGAGTGTAAGCCTCGGCGGTCGAGAGACCCAGTACTTC; CDR3: CAWSVSLGGRETQYF
J: TRBJ2-1; D: TRBD1; size: .; V: TRBV11-2; DNA: TGTGCCAGCAGCTCAACACAGGGGGAATCCTACAATGAGCAGTTCTTC; CDR3: CASSSTQGESYNEQFF
J: TRBJ1-2; D: .; size: .; V: TRBV30; DNA: TGTGCCTGGAGTTCAGAACGGAGCTATGGCTACACCTTC; CDR3: CAWSSERSYGYTF
J: TRBJ2-7; D: TRBD1; size: .; V: TRBV6-5; DNA: TGTGCCAGCAGGAGAAGATCCCCCGGACAGGGCACGTACTTC; CDR3: CASRRRSPGQGTYF
J: TRBJ1-2; D: .; size: .; V: TRBV20-1; DNA: TGCAGTGCTAGCGAGACAGATGGCTACACCTTC; CDR3: CSASETDGYTF
J: TRBJ1-2; D: TRBD1; size: .; V: TRBV6-2/TRBV6-3; DNA: TGTGCCAGCAGTGATCCCGGGACAGGGGGAGGCTACACCTTC; CDR3: CASSDPGTGGGYTF
J: TRBJ2-4; D: .; size: .; V: TRBV11-2; DNA: TGTGCCAGCAGCCATATACAGGGAAGCGACATTCAGTACTTC; CDR3: CASSHIQGSDIQYF
J: TRBJ2-1; D: TRBD2; size: few; V: TRBV6-5; DNA: TGTGCCAGCACTGGGACTAGCGGAGGATACAATGAGCAGTTCTTC; CDR3: CASTGTSGGYNEQFF
J: TRBJ2-3; D: .; size: .; V: TRBV6-2/TRBV6-3; DNA: TGTGCCAGCAGTACCCTTACTAGACCCACAGATACGCAGTATTTT; CDR3: CASSTLTRPTDTQYF
J: TRBJ1-2; D: .; size: .; V: TRBV30; DNA: TGTGCCTGGAGTGGAGGTTGGGGAGATAACTATGGCTACACCTTC; CDR3: CAWSGGWGDNYGYTF
J: TRBJ2-6; D: TRBD2; size: few; V: TRBV30; DNA: TGTGCCTGGGGAGTCATAGCGGGAGACTCTGGGGCCAACGTCCTGACTTTC; CDR3: CAWGVIAGDSGANVLTF
J: TRBJ2-2; D: .; size: .; V: TRBV7-9; DNA: TGTGCCAGCAGCTTAGAACGCGCAGGTGTGTCCGGGGAGCTGTTTTTT; CDR3: CASSLERAGVSGELFF
J: TRBJ2-7; D: .; size: .; V: TRBV15; DNA: TGTGCCACCAGCGTACAGGGCTACGAGCAGTACTTC; CDR3: CATSVQGYEQYF
J: TRBJ1-4; D: .; size: .; V: TRBV19; DNA: TGTGCCAGTCAAGGGGGTACTAATGAAAAACTGTTTTTT; CDR3: CASQGGTNEKLFF
J: TRBJ1-5; D: .; size: .; V: TRBV12-3/TRBV12-4; DNA: TGTGCCAGCAGCAGTCAGCGGAGCCAGCCCCAGCATTTT; CDR3: CASSSQRSQPQHF
J: TRBJ1-2; D: TRBD1; size: .; V: TRBV19; DNA: TGTGCCACTAGAACTCCGGGACAGGGGGCTGTTCGCTATGGCTACACCTTC; CDR3: CATRTPGQGAVRYGYTF
J: TRBJ2-7; D: .; size: .; V: TRBV20-1; DNA: TGCAGTGCCCGGGACTCCTACGAGCAGTACTTC; CDR3: CSARDSYEQYF
J: TRBJ1-1; D: .; size: .; V: TRBV19; DNA: TGTGCCAGTAGTTCTAGCTTTATGAACACTGAAGCTTTCTTT; CDR3: CASSSSFMNTEAFF
J: TRBJ1-1; D: TRBD1; size: .; V: TRBV6-5; DNA: TGTGCCAGCAGTTACGGCACAGGGGGCCTAAACACTGAAGCTTTCTTT; CDR3: CASSYGTGGLNTEAFF
J: TRBJ2-5; D: TRBD1; size: .; V: TRBV13; DNA: TGTGCCAGCAGCATATGGGGACAGGGACGGGGAGAGACCCAGTACTTC; CDR3: CASSIWGQGRGETQYF
J: TRBJ1-2; D: .; size: .; V: TRBV19; DNA: TGTGCCAGCACTACAGGGTACTATGGCTACACCTTC; CDR3: CASTTGYYGYTF
J: TRBJ2-1; D: .; size: .; V: TRBV6-2/TRBV6-3; DNA: TGTGCCAGCAGTTACGTTCGGCAGGGGCGGCTCTTC; CDR3: CASSYVRQGRLF
J: TRBJ2-7; D: TRBD2; size: .; V: TRBV4-1; DNA: TGCGCCAGCAGCCAAGATAATTTGGGACTAGCGGGAGCCAGCTACGAGCAGTACTTC; CDR3: CASSQDNLGLAGASYEQYF
J: TRBJ2-3; D: TRBD2; size: .; V: TRBV24-1; DNA: TGTGCCACCAGTGAGGGACTATCTGACTTAGATACGCAGTATTTT; CDR3: CATSEGLSDLDTQYF
J: TRBJ1-1; D: TRBD1; size: .; V: TRBV28; DNA: TGTGCCAGCAGGTTACTCGGGACAGCCCTTGAAGCTTTCTTT; CDR3: CASRLLGTALEAFF
J: TRBJ2-1; D: .; size: .; V: TRBV19; DNA: TGTGCCAGTGGAACCGGGACAAACTCCTACAATGAGCAGTTCTTC; CDR3: CASGTGTNSYNEQFF
J: TRBJ1-5; D: .; size: .; V: TRBV25-1; DNA: TGTGCCAGCAGTGAATTGACAGGTAGCAATCAGCCCCAGCATTTT; CDR3: CASSELTGSNQPQHF
J: TRBJ2-2; D: .; size: many; V: TRBV5-4; DNA: TGTGCCAGCAGCTTGCCCCGACAGAACGGGGAGCTGTTTTTT; CDR3: CASSLPRQNGELFF
J: TRBJ2-5; D: TRBD1; size: .; V: TRBV3-1/TRBV3-2; DNA: TGTGCCAGCAGCCAAGGGCCCACAGGGGCAGAGACCCAGTACTTC; CDR3: CASSQGPTGAETQYF
J: TRBJ2-1; D: .; size: .; V: TRBV19; DNA: TGTGCCAGTAGTTCAACAGTACTTCACTCCTACAATGAGCAGTTCTTC; CDR3: CASSSTVLHSYNEQFF